This TCR beta chain was identified during a study of regulatory T cells in long-lasting Graves disease. There are many counts of this clonotype. Building the TCR beta libraries relied on iRepertoire HTBI primers, and CDR3 regions underwent Arm-PCR. TCRdb redid the calling of the multiplex PCR reads with MiXCR, one entry per CDR3 protein. Of more than 300,000 distinct CDR3 sequences detected, about 12% appear once; the ten largest clones hold approximately 17%. The time point here: newly diagnosed GD, antithyroid drugs for less than 3 months. With RNA extracted from PBMCs as input, the TCR library was made. EDTA tubes received approximately 9 milliliters of collected peripheral blood. This same sample was also part of a study on T cells in Graves' hyperthyroidism and ophthalmopathy. As that study records: Diagnoses rested on clinical symptoms, serum thyroxine and TRAb, thyroid ultrasound and orbital computed tomography.

The TCR comes from a woman between 18 and 30 years old with Graves disease. Here the sequenced sample was peripheral blood mononuclear cells (PBMCs), taken at new diagnosis, from a patient treated with antithyroid drugs.

DNA for the CDR3: TGTGCCAGCAGCTATTCCCCGACAGGGAGTATAGATGAGCAGTTCTTC. This gives the protein CASSYSPTGSIDEQFF. The chain recombines TRBV7-9 with TRBJ2-1, with 7 bases identical to TRBD1. J lost 8 bases, V lost 4 bases, and 14 bases had no gene match. The CDR3 is made up of 16 amino acids. Per germline, CDR1 SEHNR and CDR2 FQNEAQ (reference sequence).